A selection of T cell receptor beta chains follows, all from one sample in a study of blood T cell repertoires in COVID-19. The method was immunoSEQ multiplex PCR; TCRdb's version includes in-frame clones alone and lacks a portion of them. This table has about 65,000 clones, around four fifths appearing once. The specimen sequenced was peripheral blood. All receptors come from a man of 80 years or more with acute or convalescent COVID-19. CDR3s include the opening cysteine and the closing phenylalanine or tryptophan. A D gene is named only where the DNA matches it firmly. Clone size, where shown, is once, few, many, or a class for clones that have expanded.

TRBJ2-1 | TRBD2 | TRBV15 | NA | TGTGCCACCAGCAGAGATCGACTAGCGGGGGGACTCAATGAGCAGTTCTTC | CATSRDRLAGGLNEQFF
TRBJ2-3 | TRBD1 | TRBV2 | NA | TGTGCCAGCAGTGATCGGGACAGAATCACAGATACGCAGTATTTT | CASSDRDRITDTQYF
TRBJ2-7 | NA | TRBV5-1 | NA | TGCGCCAGCAGCTTGGCATCCTATGGGAGTACCTACGAGCAGTACTTC | CASSLASYGSTYEQYF
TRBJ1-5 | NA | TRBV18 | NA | TGTGCCAGCTCAGCTCGACAGGGCAATCAGCCCCAGCATTTT | CASSARQGNQPQHF
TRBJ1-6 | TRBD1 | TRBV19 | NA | TGTGCCACTAGCCGGACAGGGGTGGAAAATTCACCCCTCCACTTT | CATSRTGVENSPLHF
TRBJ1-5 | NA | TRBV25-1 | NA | TGTGCCAGGGACTGTAGCAATCAGCCCCAGCATTTT | CARDCSNQPQHF
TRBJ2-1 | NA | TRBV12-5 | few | TGTGCTAGTGGTCTCGGGTCGCTCTCCTACAATGAGCAGTTCTTC | CASGLGSLSYNEQFF
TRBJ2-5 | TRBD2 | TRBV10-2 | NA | TGCGCCAGCAGAGGACTAGCGGGGGGCGGAGAGACCCAGTACTTC | CASRGLAGGGETQYF
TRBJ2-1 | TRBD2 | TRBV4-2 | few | TGTGCCAGCAGCCAGGGACTAGGCGTCCTTGAGCAGTTCTTC | CASSQGLGVLEQFF
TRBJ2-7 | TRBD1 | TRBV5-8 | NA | TGTGCCAGCAGCTTGGAACAGGGGGTATACGAGCAGTACTTC | CASSLEQGVYEQYF
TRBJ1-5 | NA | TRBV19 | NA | TGTGCCAGTAGTATTGGCGGGGCCAGCAATCAGCCCCAGCATTTT | CASSIGGASNQPQHF
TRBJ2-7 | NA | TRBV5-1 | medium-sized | TGCGCCAGCAGCTGGGGTATCTCGGAGGGACAGTTCTTCTCCTACGAGCAGTACTTC | CASSWGISEGQFFSYEQYF
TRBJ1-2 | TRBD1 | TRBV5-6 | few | TGTGCCAGCAGCTTGGTCGGGACAGGGATAGGCTACACCTTC | CASSLVGTGIGYTF
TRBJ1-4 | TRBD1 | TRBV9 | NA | TGTGCCAGCAGCACGGGGACAGGGGTTAAAAATGAAAAACTGTTTTTT | CASSTGTGVKNEKLFF
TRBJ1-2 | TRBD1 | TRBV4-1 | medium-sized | TGCGCCAGCAGCCAAGATCCAGCCGGGACAGGGGTGGACTATGGCTACACCTTC | CASSQDPAGTGVDYGYTF
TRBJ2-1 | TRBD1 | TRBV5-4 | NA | TGTGCCAGCAGCTTGGGAGGGACAGGACACAACAATGAGCAGTTCTTC | CASSLGGTGHNNEQFF
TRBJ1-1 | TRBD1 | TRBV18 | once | TGTGCCAGCTCACCACGCATCCGGGACAGCACTGAAGCTTTCTTT | CASSPRIRDSTEAFF
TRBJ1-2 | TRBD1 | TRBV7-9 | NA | TGTGCCAGCAGCGAGGGACAGGGCCCGTATGGCTACACCTTC | CASSEGQGPYGYTF
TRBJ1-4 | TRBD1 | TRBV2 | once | TGTGCCAGCAGTCTTCGACAGGGAGGCGGCGAAAAACTGTTTTTT | CASSLRQGGGEKLFF
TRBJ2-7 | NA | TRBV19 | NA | TGTGCCAGTAGTATAGACGGGATAGGACCCAAGTACTTC | CASSIDGIGPKYF
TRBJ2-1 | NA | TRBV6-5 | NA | TGTGCCAGCAGTTATTCCGGGACTCCTTACAATGAGCAGTTCTTC | CASSYSGTPYNEQFF
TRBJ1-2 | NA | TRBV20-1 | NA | TGCAGTGCTAGGTGGAGGCAGGACTACACCTTC | CSARWRQDYTF
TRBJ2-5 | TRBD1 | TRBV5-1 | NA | TGCGCCAGCAATAGCAAGGGGACAGACCAAGAGACCCAGTACTTC | CASNSKGTDQETQYF
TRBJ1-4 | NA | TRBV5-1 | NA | TGCGCCAGCAGCTTCGGCGGGGCAACTAATGAAAAACTGTTTTTT | CASSFGGATNEKLFF
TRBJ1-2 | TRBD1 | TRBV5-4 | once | TGTGCCAGCAGCCCGGACAGGGGGGCCTATGGCTACACCTTC | CASSPDRGAYGYTF
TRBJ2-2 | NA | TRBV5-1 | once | TGCGCCAGCAGCTTGGCCGAGGCTGGCACCGGGGAGCTGTTTTTT | CASSLAEAGTGELFF
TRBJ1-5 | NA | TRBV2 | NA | TGTGCCAGCAGTGAAAGGGTAGGGGGCAATCAGCCCCAGCATTTT | CASSERVGGNQPQHF
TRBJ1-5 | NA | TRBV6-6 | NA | TGTGCCAGCAGTTTGCAGGTGAGCAATCAGCCCCAGCATTTT | CASSLQVSNQPQHF
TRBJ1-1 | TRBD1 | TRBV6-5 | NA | TGTGCCAGCAGTTCTAGGACAGGGAGGGGGACTGAAGCTTTCTTT | CASSSRTGRGTEAFF
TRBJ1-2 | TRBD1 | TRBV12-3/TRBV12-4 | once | TGTGCCAGCAGTCCAGGGGGGAACTATGGCTACACCTTC | CASSPGGNYGYTF
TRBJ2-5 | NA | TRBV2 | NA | TGTGCCAGCAGTGAGCTCGGGGGGCGGATCCAAGAGACCCAGTACTTC | CASSELGGRIQETQYF
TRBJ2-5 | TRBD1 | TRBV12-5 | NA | TGTGCTAGTGGTCGGGGCGACAGGGGGAACCAAGAGACCCAGTACTTC | CASGRGDRGNQETQYF
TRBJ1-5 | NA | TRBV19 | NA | TGTGCCAGTACAGGCAATAGCAATCAGCCCCAGCATTTT | CASTGNSNQPQHF
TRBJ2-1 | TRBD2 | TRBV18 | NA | TGTGCCAGCTCACCGGGACTAGGGGTGGGATCCAATGAGCAGTTCTTC | CASSPGLGVGSNEQFF
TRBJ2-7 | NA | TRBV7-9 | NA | TGTGCCAGCAGCTTAGAAATTAGCTCCTACGAGCAGTACTTC | CASSLEISSYEQYF
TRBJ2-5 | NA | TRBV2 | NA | TGTGCCAGCAGAAACAGGGCTAGAGAGACCCAGTACTTC | CASRNRARETQYF
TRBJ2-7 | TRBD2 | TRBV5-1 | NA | TGCGCCAGCAGCCCACAAGGGGCGGGGGGCACCCGCGGCGAGCAGTACTTC | CASSPQGAGGTRGEQYF
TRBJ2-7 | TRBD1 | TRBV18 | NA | TGTGCCAGCTCACCAGGACAGGGCAAGAGTGAGCAGTACTTC | CASSPGQGKSEQYF
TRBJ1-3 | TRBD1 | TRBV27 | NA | TGTGCCAGCATTGATAGGACAGGCTCTGGAAACACCATATATTTT | CASIDRTGSGNTIYF
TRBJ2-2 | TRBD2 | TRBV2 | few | TGTGCCACCTCGGCCCAAGCGGGGGCCAACACCGGGGAGCTGTTTTTT | CATSAQAGANTGELFF
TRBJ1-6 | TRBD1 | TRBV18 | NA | TGTGCCAGCTCCCGCGGGACAGCCAATAATTCACCCCTCCACTTT | CASSRGTANNSPLHF
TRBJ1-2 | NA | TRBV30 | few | TGTGCCTGGAGTCAGCGTAACTATGGCTACACCTTC | CAWSQRNYGYTF
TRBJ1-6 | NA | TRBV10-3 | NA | TGTGCCATCAGTGAGTCTGGGCAGCTCCTCCACTTT | CAISESGQLLHF
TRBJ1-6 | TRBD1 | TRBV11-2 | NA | TGTGCCAGCAGCTTACAAGGGGGCCGGGGATCACCCCTCCACTTT | CASSLQGGRGSPLHF
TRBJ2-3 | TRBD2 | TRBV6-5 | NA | TGTGCCACCTCTCGCGGCGGGGGTGCAGATACGCAGTATTTT | CATSRGGGADTQYF
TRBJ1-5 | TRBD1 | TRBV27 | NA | TGTGTCAGCAGTTTAAGCCAGGGGGCATATCAGCCCCAGCATTTT | CVSSLSQGAYQPQHF
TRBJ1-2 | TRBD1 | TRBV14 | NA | TGTGCCAGCAGCCGGACAGGGCGAGGCTATGGCTACACCTTC | CASSRTGRGYGYTF
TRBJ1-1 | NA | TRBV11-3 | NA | TGTGCCAGCAGCTTAGATATACTTACTGAAGCTTTCTTT | CASSLDILTEAFF
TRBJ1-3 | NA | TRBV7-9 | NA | TGTGCCAGCAGCTTAGGGCAGGGAAACACCATATATTTT | CASSLGQGNTIYF
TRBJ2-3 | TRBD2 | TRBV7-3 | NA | TGTGCCAGCAGCTTGGGGGGGATGGCAGATACGCAGTATTTT | CASSLGGMADTQYF
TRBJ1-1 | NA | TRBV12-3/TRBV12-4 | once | TGTGCCAGCAGTCTATACAGAAACACTGAAGCTTTCTTT | CASSLYRNTEAFF
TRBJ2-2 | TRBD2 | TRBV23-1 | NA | TGCGCCAGCAGTCCAGGACTAGCGGGGCGAAAAACCACCGGGGAGCTGTTTTTT | CASSPGLAGRKTTGELFF
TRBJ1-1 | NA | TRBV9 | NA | TGTGCCAGCAGCGTAGGATGGGGGCTGAACACTGAAGCTTTCTTT | CASSVGWGLNTEAFF
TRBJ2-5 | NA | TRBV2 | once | TGTGCCAGCAGTAATACAGAAGAGACCCAGTACTTC | CASSNTEETQYF